This TCR beta chain was sequenced during a study of blood T cell repertoires in COVID-19. Study overall: Collection of acute and convalescent COVID-19 samples took place in the United States, Italy and Spain. PBMCs, B-cell-depleted T cells, or T cells were the source of the cDNA or gDNA that made up the material.

Germline V gene data show CDR1 as LGHDT and CDR2 as YNNKEL (reference sequence). The V gene lost 0 bases and the J gene lost 4 bases, with 16 bases spanning the gap. The CDR3 has 18 residues. Here immunoSEQ multiplex PCR was the method, and the copy in TCRdb shows in-frame clones only, minus some. The top ten clones hold approximately 20% of a sample with about 60,000 clones, about 76% of them seen once. The sequence derives from a man aged 50 or older with active or convalescent COVID-19. The specimen was peripheral blood. The chain has TRBV3-1 (or the pseudogene TRBV3-2) and TRBJ1-6; D gene unclear. CDR3: CASSQDPAGSGYNSPLHF. The CDR3, as DNA: TGTGCCAGCAGCCAAGATCCGGCGGGCTCGGGATATAATTCACCCCTCCACTTT.